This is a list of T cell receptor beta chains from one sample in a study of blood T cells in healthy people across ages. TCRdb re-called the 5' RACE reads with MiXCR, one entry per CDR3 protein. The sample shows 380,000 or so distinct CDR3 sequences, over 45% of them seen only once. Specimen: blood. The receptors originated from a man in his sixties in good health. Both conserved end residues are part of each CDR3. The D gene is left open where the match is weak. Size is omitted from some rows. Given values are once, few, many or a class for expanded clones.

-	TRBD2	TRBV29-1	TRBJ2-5	TGCAGCGGAAGCTATAGCGGGAGGCCGTACTTC	CSGSYSGRPYF
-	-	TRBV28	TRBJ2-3	TGTGCCAGCAGTTTTTCTGGTCGGAGCACAGATACGCAGTATTTT	CASSFSGRSTDTQYF
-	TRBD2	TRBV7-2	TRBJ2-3	TGTGCCAGCAGCTTTGGTAGCGGGCGAACAGATACGCAGTATTTT	CASSFGSGRTDTQYF
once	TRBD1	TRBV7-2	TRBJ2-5	TGTGCCAGCAGCCCCGCGGCGACAGGGGGAAAGACCCAGTACTTC	CASSPAATGGKTQYF
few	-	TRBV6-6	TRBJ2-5	TGTGCCAGCAGTTACCTGCAGACCCAGTACTTC	CASSYLQTQYF
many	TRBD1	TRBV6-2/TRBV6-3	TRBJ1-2	TGTGCCAGCAGTCCGGGACAGGGAATTAACTATGGCTACACCTTC	CASSPGQGINYGYTF
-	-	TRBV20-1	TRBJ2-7	TGCAGTGCTAGGCCCCTGAGGTTGGCTTACTACGAGCAGTACTTC	CSARPLRLAYYEQYF
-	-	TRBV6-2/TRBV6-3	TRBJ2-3	-	CASSFDRTQIRSILAQAEQYF
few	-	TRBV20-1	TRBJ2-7	TGCAGTGCTAGAGATCAGGGGACATCTTACGAGCAGTACTTC	CSARDQGTSYEQYF
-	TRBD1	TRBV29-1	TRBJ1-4	TGCAGCGTTGCGGGACAGGGTGAAAAACTGTTTTTT	CSVAGQGEKLFF
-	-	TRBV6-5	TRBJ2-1	TGTGCCAGCAGTTACTTAGACGGCGGCTACAATGAGCAGTTCTTC	CASSYLDGGYNEQFF
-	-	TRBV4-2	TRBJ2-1	TGTGCCAACAGCCAAGCAACTTTGGGGGATTCGGAGCAGTTCTTC	CANSQATLGDSEQFF
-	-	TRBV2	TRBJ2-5	TGTGCCAGCAGACCCGACCTGAGGTGGGACCAAGAGACCCAGTACTTC	CASRPDLRWDQETQYF
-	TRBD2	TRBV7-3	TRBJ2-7	TGTGCCAGCAGCTCATCTCGACTAGCCCTAAATGAGCAGTACTTC	CASSSSRLALNEQYF
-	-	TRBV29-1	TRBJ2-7	TGCAGCGTGAATGATGCGGGGTTCTACGAGCAGTACTTC	CSVNDAGFYEQYF
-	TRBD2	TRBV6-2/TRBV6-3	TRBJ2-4	TGTGCCAGCAGTTGGGGACTATCGGACATTCAGTACTTC	CASSWGLSDIQYF
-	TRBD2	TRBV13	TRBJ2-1	TGTGCCAGCAGCCCTCGCGGGGGGGGTTATGAGCAGTTCTTC	CASSPRGGGYEQFF
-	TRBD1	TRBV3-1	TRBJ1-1	TGTGCCAGCAGCCCCCGACAGGGGTGGAACACTGAAGCTTTCTTT	CASSPRQGWNTEAFF
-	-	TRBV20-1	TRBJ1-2	TGCAGTGCTAGAGTCGCGGCTAACTATGGCTACACCTTC	CSARVAANYGYTF
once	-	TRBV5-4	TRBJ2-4	TGTGCCAGCAGCTTGATGGGTGGTCTTGCCAAAAACATTCAGTACTTC	CASSLMGGLAKNIQYF
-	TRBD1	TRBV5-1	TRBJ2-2	TGCGCCAGCAGCTTGGAAGGGGGCGTTGGCGGGGAGCTGTTTTTT	CASSLEGGVGGELFF
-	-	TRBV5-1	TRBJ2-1	TGCGCCAGCAGCTTGATCGCGAATGAGCAGTTCTTC	CASSLIANEQFF
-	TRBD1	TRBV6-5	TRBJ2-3	TGTGCCAGCAGGACAGGGGGCGCGGCAGATACGCAGTATTTT	CASRTGGAADTQYF
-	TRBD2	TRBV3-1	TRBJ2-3	TGTGCCAGCAGCCAAGATGGGGGAGGGCCGAATACGCAGTATTTT	CASSQDGGGPNTQYF
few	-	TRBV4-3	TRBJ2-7	TGCGCCAGCAGCCAAGATACAGGCCCTGGGGAGCAGTACTTC	CASSQDTGPGEQYF
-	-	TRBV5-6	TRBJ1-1	TGTGCCAGCAGCCCTATAGGGGGGTTGAACACTGAAGCTTTCTTT	CASSPIGGLNTEAFF
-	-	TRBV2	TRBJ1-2	TGTGCCAGCAGTGAAGCAGGAGAATTAGGCGGCTACACCTTC	CASSEAGELGGYTF
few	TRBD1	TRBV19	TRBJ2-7	TGTGCCAGTAGTCCCCGCACAGGGGTCGCGAATGGCGACGAGCAGTACTTC	CASSPRTGVANGDEQYF
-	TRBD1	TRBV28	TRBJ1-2	TGTGCCAGCACCGTCGTAGACAGGGGCCTTGAGACTAACTATGGCTACACCTTC	CASTVVDRGLETNYGYTF
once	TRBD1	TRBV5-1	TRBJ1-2	TGCGCCAGCAGAGCAACCGGGACAGGGAATGGCTACACCTTC	CASRATGTGNGYTF
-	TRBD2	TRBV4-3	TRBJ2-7	TGCGCCAGCAGCCCCCGACTAGCGGGAGCTTCCTACAATGAGCAGTACTTC	CASSPRLAGASYNEQYF
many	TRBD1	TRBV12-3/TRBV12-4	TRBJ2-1	TGTGCCAGCAGGAGGACAGGAGAACACAATGAGCAGTTCTTC	CASRRTGEHNEQFF
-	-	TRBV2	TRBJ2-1	TGTGCCAGCAGGGGGGCGAGGGTTGAGCAGTTCTTC	CASRGARVEQFF
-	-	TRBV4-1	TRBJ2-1	TGCGCCAGCAGCCCCCCCCGACAGAATACCATCCATGAGCAGTTCTTC	CASSPPRQNTIHEQFF
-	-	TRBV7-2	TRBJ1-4	TGTGCCAGCAGCGAGGCAGGGCGTAGTGAAAAACTGTTTTTT	CASSEAGRSEKLFF
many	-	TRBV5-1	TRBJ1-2	TGCGCCAGCAGCTTGGCCAATAGGGAGGGCTACACCTTC	CASSLANREGYTF
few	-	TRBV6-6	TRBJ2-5	TGTGCCAGCAGTAACCAAGGACCGTCTCAAGAGACCCAGTACTTC	CASSNQGPSQETQYF
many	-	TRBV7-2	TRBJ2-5	TGTGCCAGCAGCCGGACTATCCAAGAGACCCAGTACTTC	CASSRTIQETQYF
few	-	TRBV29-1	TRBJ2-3	TGCAGCGTCCCCACTCCGAGCACAGATACGCAGTATTTT	CSVPTPSTDTQYF
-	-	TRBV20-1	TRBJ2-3	TGCAGTGCTAGACCGTACACAGATACGCAGTATTTT	CSARPYTDTQYF